The 5 T cell receptor beta chains below come from one sample, sequenced in a study of spatial heterogeneity in lung cancer. No antigen is known for these receptors. Overall study results and limits: One measure, the expanded intratumoral alpha and beta TCR count, tracked tumor mutation counts.

TCRdb re-called the 5' RACE reads with MiXCR, one entry per CDR3 protein. The table lists around 18,000 distinct CDR3 sequences, 8.5% to 10% of them singletons, with roughly 21% in the top ten. The time point is: sample taken at primary tumor resection. This specimen consisted of lung tumor tissue, obtained at surgery. These receptors came from a female donor with early-stage non-small cell lung cancer.

This clonotype was observed many times. This beta chain is a stray sequence in a library constructed for alpha chains; its clone size is not meaningful. The V and J genes are TRBV11-2 and TRBJ2-4; D call uncertain. Per germline, CDR1 SGHAT and CDR2 FQNNGV. Trimming cost V 8 bases and J 1 base, with 6 bases left between them. The CDR3 extends over 12 amino acids. The CDR3 DNA is TGTGCCAGCCTTTCGGCCAAAAACATTCAGTACTTC. This codes for CASLSAKNIQYF.

This clonotype was detected many times. This beta chain slipped into a library made for alpha chains as a stray read, so its size is not meaningful. The chain combines TRBV10-3 with TRBJ2-1; 8 bases are a match to TRBD2. Germline loops: CDR1 ENHRY, CDR2 SYGVKD. V was pared by 5 bases and J by 1 base, with 1 base of the junction left unmatched. The CDR3 is made up of 14 amino acids. CDR3 residues: CAISSGGSYNEQFF. The CDR3 DNA reads as TGTGCCATCAGTAGCGGGGGATCCTACAATGAGCAGTTCTTC.

At least ten counts were recorded for this clonotype. One junction end does not reproduce the germline sequence, and a read error may be involved. In a library made to pick up alpha chains, this beta chain is a stray read with a size that means little. The chain is built from TRBV9 and TRBJ2-3, with TRBD2 matching over 10 bases. Germline-derived CDR1 and CDR2 are SGDLS and YYNGEE. This CDR3 region has 16 residues. CDR3 DNA: TGTGCCAGCAGCGCAGGCCAGCGGGGGGGCACGGATACGCAGTATTTT. This translates into CASSAGQRGGTDTQYF.

This clonotype came up many times. Being off target in a library aimed at alpha chains, this beta chain has a size of little meaning. The J gene is TRBJ1-3, the V gene TRBV6-5; D uncertain. V lost 10 bases to trimming and J lost 0 bases, with 10 bases between them. This CDR3 has 13 residues. Germline CDR1 and CDR2: MNHEY and SVGAGI. CDR3 nucleotides: TGTGCCACCTCATCCGGCTCTGGAAACACCATATATTTT. It encodes CATSSGSGNTIYF.

This clonotype was picked up a small number of times. For a library built for alpha chains, this beta chain is a stray read; little rests on its size. V usage is TRBV5-1 and J usage is TRBJ2-2, with a possible D match to TRBD1 (8 bases). The ends were cut back, 4 bases at V and 5 bases at J, with 27 bases in the middle. Germline V CDR1 and CDR2: SGHRS, YFSETQ. The CDR3 is 19 amino acids. CDR3 nucleotide sequence: TGCGCCAGCAGCATACGAGCGACAGGGGAGGGTTCCTGGACCGGGGAGCTGTTTTTT. Protein sequence: CASSIRATGEGSWTGELFF.